These 14 T cell receptor beta chains originate from one sample sequenced in a study of cytomegalovirus exposure and HLA in healthy donors. 13 Jbeta primers and 60 Vbeta primers were used for the PCR. Assay used: immunoSEQ multiplex PCR; TCRdb lists only in-frame clones, some missing. The table includes fewer than 95,000 clones, 76% detected once. Input material: PBMCs. All receptors derive from a man in his forties in good health and CMV-seronegative.

V gene TRBV27 combines with J gene TRBJ1-1; D perhaps matches TRBD1 (5 bases). Germline V gene data show CDR1 as MNHEY and CDR2 as SMNVEV (reference sequence). The CDR3 runs to 15 residues. The V and J ends lost 5 bases and 1 base respectively, with 14 bases between them. The CDR3 loop is CASSDSSGRNTEAFF. The CDR3 DNA sequence: TGTGCCAGCAGTGACAGCTCCGGGAGGAACACTGAAGCTTTCTTT.

This chain connects TRBV11-3 to TRBJ2-7, with D hard to call. V lost 0 bases to trimming and J lost 5 bases, with 8 bases between them. The CDR3 has 13 amino acids. CDR1 SGHNT and CDR2 YENEEA come from the germline V gene. CDR3 region: CASSLEGSNEQYF. DNA of the CDR3: TGTGCCAGCAGCTTAGAGGGCTCTAACGAGCAGTACTTC.

CDR3 protein: CASSSRQMNTEAFF. DNA of the CDR3: TGTGCCAGCAGTTCCCGACAGATGAACACTGAAGCTTTCTTT. The chain is built from TRBV6-6 and TRBJ1-1; a possible D gene is TRBD1 (5 bases). This CDR3 is built from 14 residues. Per the germline V gene, CDR1 is MNHNY and CDR2 is SVGAGI (reference sequence). V shed 4 bases and J shed 0 bases, with 9 bases lying between them.

V is TRBV18 and J is TRBJ2-3; 7 nucleotides agree with TRBD1. The germline CDR1 and CDR2 sequences are KGHSH and LQKENI. The ends lost 5 bases at V and 4 bases at J; junction bases unmatched: 15. The CDR3 spans 17 residues. This chain's CDR3 is CASSSSSGTAGADTQYF. The DNA of the CDR3 is TGTGCCAGCTCAAGTTCATCCGGGACAGCTGGGGCAGATACGCAGTATTTT.

This clone was seen a handful of times. The V and J genes are TRBV7-2 and TRBJ2-5; D possibly corresponds to TRBD1 (6 bases). The V end was cut by 2 bases, the J end by 3 bases, with 10 bases between. The length of the CDR3 is 14 residues. The germline CDR1 and CDR2 sequences are SGHTA and FQGNSA. CDR3 in amino acids: CASSLFAGEETQYF. The CDR3 DNA reads TGTGCCAGCAGCTTATTTGCAGGGGAAGAGACCCAGTACTTC.

V is TRBV10-3 and J is TRBJ1-4, with TRBD1 matching over 7 bases. V lost 6 bases, J lost 5 bases, and 9 bases stayed unmatched. The CDR3 is made up of 15 amino acids. Germline CDR1 ENHRY, CDR2 SYGVKD. The CDR3 sequence is CAIRGDSPPNEKLFF. CDR3 in DNA: TGTGCCATCAGGGGGGACAGCCCACCAAATGAAAAACTGTTTTTT.

This clone was detected only a few times. The chain couples TRBV5-8 to TRBJ2-5; tentative D call: TRBD1 (5 bases). Germline CDR1 SGHTS, CDR2 YDEGEE. The CDR3 has 14 amino acids. V lost 4 bases, J lost 1 base, and 11 bases lay in between. CDR3 in amino acids: CASSKQVAQETQYF. Here the CDR3 DNA reads TGTGCCAGCAGCAAACAGGTTGCCCAAGAGACCCAGTACTTC.

This chain links TRBV7-2 with TRBJ2-1, with 7 bases fitting TRBD2. The V segment lost 2 bases and the J segment 12 bases; nucleotides outside the gene matches: 13. The length of the CDR3 is 15 residues. Germline assignment: CDR1 SGHTA and CDR2 FQGNSA. CDR3 protein: CASSLTKAGGDGQFF. CDR3 in DNA: TGTGCCAGCAGCTTAACTAAAGCTGGGGGGGACGGGCAGTTCTTC.

This sequence joins TRBV28 and TRBJ1-1; D may be TRBD1 (5 bases). CDR1 and CDR2 from the germline V gene are MDHEN and SYDVKM. The CDR3 has 14 amino acids. V was trimmed by 11 bases and J by 3 bases, leaving 19 bases between them. CDR3 loop: CAAGGAGGYTEAFF. Written as DNA, the CDR3 is TGTGCCGCGGGGGGAGCCGGCGGATACACTGAAGCTTTCTTT. Together with reference TRBV28 and TRBJ1-1, the CDR3 gives the full variable domain: DVKVTQSSRYLVKRTGEKVFLECVQDMDHENMFWYRQDPGLGLRLIYFSYDVKMKEKGDIPEGYSVSREKKERFSLILESASTNQTSMYLCAAGGAGGYTEAFFGQGTRLTVV.

This clone was detected a few times. One end of the junction varies from germline; a read error may be responsible. The genes are TRBV5-4 and TRBJ1-1; 7 nucleotides line up with TRBD1. Germline V gene data show CDR1 as SGHNT and CDR2 as YYREEE (reference sequence). The CDR3 runs to 12 residues. Here the CDR3 reads CASSSIDREGFF. CDR3 DNA sequence: TGTGCCAGCAGCTCCATCGACAGGGAAGGTTTCTTT.

V gene TRBV5-5 combines with J gene TRBJ2-7, with D possibly matching TRBD1 (6 bases). From germline, CDR1 is SGHKS and CDR2 YYEKEE (reference sequence). The V end lost 0 bases, the J end lost 6 bases, and 16 bases lay between the germline ends. The CDR3 sequence is 15 residues long. The CDR3 protein is CASSLAGQKPREQYF. CDR3 nucleotide sequence: TGTGCCAGCAGCTTGGCCGGACAGAAACCTCGCGAGCAGTACTTC.

CDR3 sequence: CASRTPSEDRGTEAFF. The DNA of the CDR3 is TGTGCCAGCAGGACCCCCTCGGAGGACCGGGGCACTGAAGCTTTCTTT. The rearrangement joins TRBV2 to TRBJ1-1; D is ambiguous. Deletions cut 6 bases from V and 4 bases from J, with 21 bases between. CDR1 and CDR2 (germline): SNHLY, FYNNEI. The CDR3 sequence is 16 residues long.

The chain has TRBV19 and TRBJ1-5; 9 nucleotides align to TRBD1. The CDR3 is made up of 20 amino acids. Trimming took 7 bases from V and 0 from J; bases not matched to a gene: 19. Germline V gene sequence: CDR1 LNHDA, CDR2 SQIVND (reference sequence). The CDR3 DNA follows: TGTGCCAGTATGCCCCTAACGGGACAGGGTGGAACATATAGCAATCAGCCCCAGCATTTT. Its translation is CASMPLTGQGGTYSNQPQHF.

The chain recombines TRBV4-3 with TRBJ1-2; 10 positions match TRBD1. V was clipped by 0 bases and J by 1 base; unmatched bases: 5. Looked up from germline, CDR1 is LGHNA and CDR2 is YSLEER. There are 17 residues in the CDR3. CDR3 residues: CASSQEVWTGGNYGYTF. The DNA of the CDR3 is TGCGCCAGCAGCCAAGAGGTGTGGACAGGGGGTAACTATGGCTACACCTTC.